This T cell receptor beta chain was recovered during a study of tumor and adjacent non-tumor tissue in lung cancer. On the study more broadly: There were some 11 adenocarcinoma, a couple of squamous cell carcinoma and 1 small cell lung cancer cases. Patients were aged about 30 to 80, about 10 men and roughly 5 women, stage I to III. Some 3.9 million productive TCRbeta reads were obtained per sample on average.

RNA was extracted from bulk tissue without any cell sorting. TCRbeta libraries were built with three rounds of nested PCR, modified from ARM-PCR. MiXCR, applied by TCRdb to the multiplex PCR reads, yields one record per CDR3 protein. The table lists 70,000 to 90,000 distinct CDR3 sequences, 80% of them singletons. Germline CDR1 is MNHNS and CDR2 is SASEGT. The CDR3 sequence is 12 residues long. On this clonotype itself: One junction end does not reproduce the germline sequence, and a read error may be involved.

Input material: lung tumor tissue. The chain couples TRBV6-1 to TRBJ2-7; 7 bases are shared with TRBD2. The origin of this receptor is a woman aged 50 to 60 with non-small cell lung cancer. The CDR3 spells CTSSGDYYELYF. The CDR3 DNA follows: TGTACCAGCTCCGGGGACTACTACGAGCTGTACTTC.